The TCR beta chain under discussion was sequenced for a study of beta chain features in type 1 diabetes. Study findings and constraints: TCRB CDR3s were moderately but significantly shorter in Type 1 diabetes patients in all four CD4+ subsets. cDNA-based reads could over-represent cells with high TCR expression. Within the patient group, naive, central memory and Treg TCRB repertoires appeared more similar to each other than within healthy donors.

This clone was recorded a few times. Its antigen is currently unknown. Reverse transcribing all isolated RNA meant expressed TCRB transcripts were sequenced. Around 3.8 million reads per sample were averaged for naive, central memory and regulatory samples. Here immunoSEQ multiplex PCR was the method, and the copy in TCRdb shows in-frame clones only, minus some. Of around 280,000 clones in the sample, roughly 15% are singletons; the top ten hold 0.015% to 0.017%. This TCR derives from a man aged 18 to 35 with type 1 diabetes. The sequenced material came from naive CD4+ T cells from blood.

CDR3 amino acids: CASRGRQATYEQYF. The CDR3 bases are TGTGCCAGCAGAGGCCGACAGGCCACCTACGAGCAGTACTTC. V is TRBV7-9 and J is TRBJ2-7; a weak D match, TRBD1 (6 bases). The CDR3 is 14 amino acids. The germline gives CDR1 SEHNR, CDR2 FQNEAQ (reference sequence). Trimming removed 6 bases from V and 2 bases from J, with 14 bases in between.